The next 2 T cell receptor beta chains were all read from a single sample in a study of blood T cell repertoires in COVID-19. The method was immunoSEQ multiplex PCR; TCRdb's version includes in-frame clones alone and lacks a portion of them. The repertoire includes about 190,000 clones, more than 70% of them detected once, and about 6.8% sits in the top ten. The specimen sequenced was peripheral blood. These TCRs come from a woman in her forties who had recovered from COVID-19.

This rearrangement joins TRBV4-3 to TRBJ2-7, with 7 nucleotides matching TRBD1. Germline V lookup: CDR1 LGHNA, CDR2 YSLEER. This CDR3 is 14 amino acids long. The junction had 10 bases not matched to a gene; V was cut back by 4 bases and J by 7 bases. CDR3 sequence: CASSPRQGPGEQYF. CDR3 DNA: TGCGCCAGCAGCCCGAGACAGGGCCCGGGGGAGCAGTACTTC.

The chain carries TRBV6-2 or TRBV6-3 and TRBJ1-2, with D perhaps matching TRBD1 (6 bases). Germline lookup yields CDR1 MNHEY and CDR2 SVGEGT. V gave up 5 bases and J gave up 4 bases, with 11 bases separating them. The length of the CDR3 is 13 residues. As DNA, the CDR3 is TGTGCCAGCAGTGACAGGCGAACCTATGGCTACACCTTC. Translated: CASSDRRTYGYTF.